This T cell receptor beta chain was sequenced in a study of T cell repertoires in cytomegalovirus infection. Across the whole study: CMV infection together with matching HLA type was indicated by public TCR beta signatures. Study-wide results and limits: Adding up the frequency of public TCR beta families identified people who carried CMV plus the relevant HLA. It was HLA-C-restricted CMV-specific TCR beta clonotypes that dominated the response ex vivo.

CDR1 and CDR2 from the germline V gene are SGHVS and FQNEAQ. CDR3 length: 14 residues. Unmatched junction bases numbered 5, after V lost 7 bases and J lost 8 bases. This clonotype was counted at least ten times. Its antigen is unknown. From the reads, TCRdb called clonotypes with MiXCR, one entry per CDR3 protein. The table records approximately 250,000 distinct CDR3 sequences, roughly 20% of them present only once. The sample consisted of CD8+ T cells from PBMCs. V usage is TRBV7-8 and J usage is TRBJ2-1; TRBD2 matches at 13 bases. The source is a human donor in good health (CMV status not recorded). Some clones in this sample may be carry-over from other donors' samples. CDR3 in DNA: TGTGCCAGCACCAGGACTAGCGGGGGCTATGAGCAGTTCTTC. Protein product: CASTRTSGGYEQFF.